This record covers a single TCR beta chain. Its antigen is undetermined. This specimen belongs to a study of tumor-infiltrating lymphocytes in primary liver carcinoma. About the study: The study reported T1-T3 N0M0 tumors spanning 4.2 to 10 cm. Productive TCRbeta read counts per sample ran from roughly 3.7 to 6.8 million and were similar across tissue types.

Study outcomes and limitations: Lower overlap was observed for tumor-adjacent and tumor-blood pairs relative to tumor region pairs.

V shed 8 bases, J shed 4 bases, and the junction held 15 bases outside the gene matches. Looked up from germline, CDR1 is WSHSY and CDR2 is SAAADI. The CDR3 totals 16 residues. Co-extracting RNA and DNA was done with roughly 18-32 mg of unsorted bulk tissue as input. Five separate regions per tumor were sampled. With a constant-region primer, TCR beta cDNA was made from roughly 500 ng of total RNA. Generation of the TCR beta libraries relied on three nested multiplex PCR rounds using slightly modified ARM-PCR. For approximately 9 cycles apiece, the opening two PCR rounds ran with TRBV1-TRBV30 forward primers and a C-beta reverse primer. A single record per CDR3 protein comes from TCRdb applying MiXCR to the multiplex PCR reads. The data contain 95,000 to 100,000 distinct CDR3 sequences, under 70% of them singletons.

This clonotype was sampled from a woman aged 55-69 years with primary liver carcinoma and hepatitis B virus infection. The sequenced material came from liver tumor tissue from sampling region 2. The subset: tumor region T2, inferior pole. The chain links TRBV10-2 to TRBJ2-5; 8 bases line up with TRBD2. The CDR3 reads CASCWTVTSVRETQYF. Written as DNA, the CDR3 is TGCGCCAGCTGTTGGACCGTGACTAGCGTACGAGAGACCCAGTACTTC.